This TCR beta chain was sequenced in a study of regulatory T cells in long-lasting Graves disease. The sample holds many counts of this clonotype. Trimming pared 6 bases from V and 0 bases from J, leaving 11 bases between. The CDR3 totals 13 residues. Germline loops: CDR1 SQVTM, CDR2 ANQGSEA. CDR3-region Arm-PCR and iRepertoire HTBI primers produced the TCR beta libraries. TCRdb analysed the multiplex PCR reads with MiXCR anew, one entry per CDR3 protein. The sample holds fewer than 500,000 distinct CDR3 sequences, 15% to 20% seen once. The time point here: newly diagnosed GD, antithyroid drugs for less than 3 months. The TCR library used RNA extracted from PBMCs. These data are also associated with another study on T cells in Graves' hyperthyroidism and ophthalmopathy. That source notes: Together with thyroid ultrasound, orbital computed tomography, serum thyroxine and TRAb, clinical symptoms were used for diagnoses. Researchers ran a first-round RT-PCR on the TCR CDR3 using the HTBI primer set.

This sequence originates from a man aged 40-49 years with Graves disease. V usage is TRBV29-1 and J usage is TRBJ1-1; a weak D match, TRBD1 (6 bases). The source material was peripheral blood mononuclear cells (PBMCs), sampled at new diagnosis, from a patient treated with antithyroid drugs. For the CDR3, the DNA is TGCAGCGTGCTGGACAGAGTGAACACTGAAGCTTTCTTT. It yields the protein CSVLDRVNTEAFF.